The clone carrying this T cell receptor (beta chain) was observed a single time. The antigen is unknown. Naive, central memory, regulatory and stem cell-like memory cells within the CD4+ compartment were sorted using CD45RO/CCR7/CD25/CD127/CD95/CD27. Expressed TCRB transcripts were sequenced because the entire RNA isolate underwent reverse transcription. TCRdb's copy holds only in-frame clones and misses some; the assay was immunoSEQ multiplex PCR. Of fewer than 250,000 clones in the sample, over 65% were seen once. This entry belongs to a study of beta chain features in type 1 diabetes. The length of the CDR3 is 12 residues. Trimming pared 7 bases from V and 2 bases from J, leaving 8 bases between. Germline loops: CDR1 GTSNPN, CDR2 SVGIG (reference sequence). Whole-study findings and limits: When VDJ junctions were examined, type 1 diabetes patients showed fewer insertions and more deletions. PCR might show a preference for shorter templates, equally across patients and controls. Whether TCRB rearrangement is influenced by HLA type went unresolved here.

Sequenced sample: naive CD4+ T cells from blood. The TCR sequence derives from a man aged 25 to 45 in good health. The V gene is TRBV30, the J gene TRBJ2-2; D is perhaps TRBD1 (6 bases). The CDR3 sequence: CAFRGNTGELFF. The CDR3, as DNA: TGTGCCTTCAGGGGAAACACCGGGGAGCTGTTTTTT.